The entry below describes one T cell receptor beta chain. Its antigen is not known. This specimen belongs to a study of T cell responses to AZD1222 COVID-19 vaccine. Libraries were prepared by immunoSEQ multiplex PCR; TCRdb keeps only in-frame clonotypes and omits some of them. The table lists about 150,000 clones, 80% to 90% of them singletons. Study findings and constraints: Sampling captured repertoires only after the peak T cell response.

Trimming took off 4 bases at V and 0 bases at J, with 16 bases between the two ends. CDR1 is MNHEY and CDR2 is SVGEGT in the germline V gene. The CDR3 contains 16 residues. The specimen was peripheral blood, collected on day 0 of AZD1222 vaccination. This TCR was recovered from an adult in good health. This chain connects TRBV6-2 or TRBV6-3 to TRBJ2-7; perhaps TRBD2 as D (5 bases). CDR3: CASSSYPGESSYEQYF. The CDR3 nucleotides are TGTGCCAGCAGTTCTTACCCCGGGGAAAGCTCCTACGAGCAGTACTTC.